The table lists the clone carrying this T cell receptor (beta chain) with many counts. This sample stems from a study of T cells after yellow fever vaccination. Trimming shortened V by 5 bases and J by 2 bases, and 17 bases separated the two germline ends. Germline V gives CDR1 SGHTA, CDR2 FQGNSA. The CDR3 runs 16 residues. TCRdb re-analysed the 5' RACE reads in MiXCR, keeping a single row per CDR3 protein. The sample has around 180,000 distinct CDR3 sequences, approximately 6.2% seen once. The sample in question was CD4+ T cells sorted from PBMCs, obtained on the day of the first yellow fever vaccination. The chain carries TRBV7-2 and TRBJ2-3; a weak D match, TRBD1 (5 bases). The TCR was taken from a man aged 18 to 29 who received the YFV17D yellow fever vaccine. The CDR3 protein is CASSAQVLVNTDTQYF. CDR3 sequence (DNA): TGTGCCAGCAGCGCACAGGTTTTGGTGAACACAGATACGCAGTATTTT.